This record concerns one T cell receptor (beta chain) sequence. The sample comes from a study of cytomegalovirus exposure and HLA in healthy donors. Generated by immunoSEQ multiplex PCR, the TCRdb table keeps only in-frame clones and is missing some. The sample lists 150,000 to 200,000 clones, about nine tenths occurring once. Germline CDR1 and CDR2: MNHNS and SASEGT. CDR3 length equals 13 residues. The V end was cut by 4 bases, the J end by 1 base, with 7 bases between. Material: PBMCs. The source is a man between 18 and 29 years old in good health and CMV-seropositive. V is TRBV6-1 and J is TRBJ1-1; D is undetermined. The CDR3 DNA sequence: TGTGCCAGCAGTGCGTTGGCGAACACTGAAGCTTTCTTT. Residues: CASSALANTEAFF.